This T cell receptor (beta chain) was captured in a study of post-analysis software for immune sequencing data. Whole-study findings and limits: Patients showed TRBV5-6, TRBV5-1 and TRBV20-1 among a few TRBV segments more frequent than in controls.

The library was made from cDNA and included unique molecular identifiers. TCRdb independently ran MiXCR on the PCR reads; one entry per CDR3 protein. The sample holds about 820,000 distinct CDR3 sequences, roughly half seen once. Details on this clonotype: Its matching antigen is unknown. This may stem from a read error, because a much larger clone lies one nucleotide away.

The CDR3 extends over 14 amino acids. Germline CDR1 and CDR2: SGHVS and FQNEAQ. The V end was cut by 2 bases, the J end by 3 bases, with 9 bases between. This sequence originates from a girl aged 10 to 17 with multiple sclerosis. This chain links TRBV7-8 with TRBJ2-3; weak D call: TRBD1 (6 bases). Sample: blood. The CDR3 region has the DNA TGTGCCAGCAGCTTAAGTCAGGGGACAGATACGCAGTATTTT. Translating it yields CASSLSQGTDTQYF.